A single sample gave rise to the 13 T cell receptor beta chains below, sequenced in a study of post-analysis software for immune sequencing data. Study-wide results and caveats: Comparison of patients with controls showed 4 to 6 TRBV segments more frequent in patients, TRBV5-6, TRBV5-1 and TRBV20-1 among them.

Sequencing libraries made from TCR beta cDNA carried unique molecular identifiers. TCRdb re-called the PCR reads with MiXCR, one entry per CDR3 protein. The table lists approximately 770,000 distinct CDR3 sequences, about 45% of them singletons, with around 4.7% in the top ten. These TCRs' antigens remain unknown. Sequencing used blood. The receptor source for this set is a girl between 5 and 17 years old with multiple sclerosis.

In its sample, this clonotype was seen a few times. The chain couples TRBV15 to TRBJ1-1; no clear D gene. Trimming took off 0 bases at V and 5 bases at J, with 13 bases between the two ends. The CDR3 has 15 amino acids. Germline CDR1 is LNHNV and CDR2 is YYDKDF (reference sequence). Written as DNA, the CDR3 is TGTGCCACCAGCAGAGATAGGAGGGTCGGGACTGAAGCTTTCTTT. This translates into CATSRDRRVGTEAFF. Supplemented by reference TRBV15 and TRBJ1-1, the full variable domain reads DAMVIQNPRYQVTQFGKPVTLSCSQTLNHNVMYWYQQKSSQAPKLLFHYYDKDFNNEADTPDNFQSRRPNTSFCFLDIRSPGLGDTAMYLCATSRDRRVGTEAFFGQGTRLTVV.

This clonotype was observed once. This chain joins TRBV2 and TRBJ1-2, with TRBD1 matching over 9 bases. Germline lookup yields CDR1 SNHLY and CDR2 FYNNEI. CDR3 length: 14 residues. The V gene end was trimmed by 3 bases and the J gene end by 7 bases; junction bases not matched to a gene: 6. CDR3: CASSDDRGTPGYTF. The CDR3 nucleotides are TGTGCCAGCAGTGATGACAGGGGGACCCCTGGCTACACCTTC.

This chain uses TRBV10-3 with TRBJ2-7, with 8 bases fitting TRBD2. J lost 7 bases, V lost 2 bases, and 13 bases had no gene match. CDR1 is ENHRY, CDR2 SYGVKD, per germline. The CDR3 contains 16 residues. This CDR3 is CAISEAGGNVYNEQYF. The CDR3 nucleotides are TGTGCCATCAGTGAGGCGGGAGGCAATGTTTACAATGAGCAGTACTTC.

The table lists this clonotype with a few counts. V and J are TRBV6-5 and TRBJ2-5; a weak D match, TRBD2 (6 bases). This CDR3 comprises 12 residues. Per germline, CDR1 MNHEY and CDR2 SVGAGI. V was pared by 5 bases and J by 11 bases, with 15 bases between. The CDR3 bases are TGTGCCAGCAGTACAACGGGAGATGAGCAGTACTTC. Protein product: CASSTTGDEQYF.

This clonotype was seen a handful of times. The gene calls are TRBV12-3 or TRBV12-4 and TRBJ2-1; D may be TRBD2 (6 bases). The CDR3 is 14 amino acids. V lost 8 bases and J lost 7, with 18 bases in between. The CDR3 DNA sequence: TGTGCCAGCGACTATAGTGGGGGGTTTAATGAGCAGTTCTTC. Its translation: CASDYSGGFNEQFF.

This clonotype was counted only a few times. The rearrangement links TRBV7-2 to TRBJ1-1, with no clear D. This CDR3 is 16 amino acids long. CDR1 is SGHTA and CDR2 is FQGNSA in the germline V gene. V dropped 0 bases and J dropped 0 bases, with 11 bases sitting between them. CDR3: CASSLAAGALNTEAFF. In DNA form, the CDR3 reads TGTGCCAGCAGCTTAGCGGCAGGCGCGTTGAACACTGAAGCTTTCTTT.

This chain links TRBV7-2 with TRBJ1-2; TRBD1 matches at 7 bases. In germline, CDR1 is SGHTA, CDR2 FQGNSA. The CDR3 runs to 17 residues. V lost 1 base and J lost 0; bases outside the gene matches: 8. CDR3 amino acids: CASSLVSGTEANYGYTF. The CDR3, as DNA: TGTGCCAGCAGCTTAGTATCCGGGACAGAAGCTAACTATGGCTACACCTTC.

The J gene is TRBJ2-5, the V gene TRBV4-2; 9 bases are a match to TRBD2. After removal of 0 bases from V and 3 bases from J, the junction contained 5 bases not matched to a gene. The CDR3 runs 16 residues. Germline CDR1 is LGHNA and CDR2 is YNFKEQ. The CDR3 region is CASSQEAGGIKETQYF. In nucleotides, the CDR3 is TGTGCCAGCAGCCAAGAAGCGGGAGGAATAAAAGAGACCCAGTACTTC.

This clonotype was seen ten or more times. This chain links TRBV9 with TRBJ1-2; TRBD1 might be the D (6 bases). In germline, CDR1 is SGDLS, CDR2 YYNGEE. Trimming stripped 4 bases from V and 8 bases from J, with 18 bases between. The CDR3 sequence is 14 residues long. The CDR3 DNA follows: TGTGCCAGCAGCCTGACGGGGGGGGCTGGCGGCTACACCTTC. This translates into CASSLTGGAGGYTF.

There are a few counts of this clonotype. The chain uses TRBV12-3 or TRBV12-4 and TRBJ2-1; TRBD1 agrees at 7 bases. CDR3 size: 16 residues. V was clipped by 3 bases and J by 2 bases; unmatched bases: 7. For the CDR3, the DNA is TGTGCCAGCAGTTTTATATTGGGACAGACCTACAATGAGCAGTTCTTC. This encodes CASSFILGQTYNEQFF.

This clonotype has more than one count but fewer than ten. J is TRBJ2-5 and V is TRBV7-9, with D perhaps TRBD2 (5 bases). This CDR3 is 17 amino acids long. CDR1 and CDR2 (germline): SEHNR, FQNEAQ (reference sequence). The V end lost 1 base, the J end lost 5 bases, and 20 bases lay between the germline ends. CDR3 in DNA: TGTGCCAGCAGCTTAGGTCCAGCGGAGTCCCCCATGGAGACCCAGTACTTC. Its protein is CASSLGPAESPMETQYF.

Only a few counts were recorded for this clonotype. V usage is TRBV20-1 and J usage is TRBJ2-7, with D uncertain. The germline CDR1 and CDR2 sequences are DFQATT and SNEGSKA (reference sequence). Trimming stripped 0 bases from V and 2 bases from J, with 8 bases between. The CDR3 has 13 amino acids. The CDR3 region has the DNA TGCAGTGCTAGAGATTTCCAGGCCTACGAGCAGTACTTC. Residues: CSARDFQAYEQYF.

The chain joins TRBV6-5 to TRBJ1-2; D is perhaps TRBD1 (6 bases). This CDR3 spans 15 amino acids. Germline values: CDR1 MNHEY, CDR2 SVGAGI. Trimming shortened V by 4 bases and J by 7 bases, and 19 bases separated the two germline ends. In nucleotides, the CDR3 is TGTGCCAGCAGTTCGCCCCGGACAGAACCCGGTGGCTACACCTTC. Translated: CASSSPRTEPGGYTF.